The source of this T cell receptor (beta chain) is a study of response to subunit inactivated influenza vaccine. General observations from the study: Authors suggested that a seasonal influenza vaccination recruits few new T cells each time.

A remark on this clonotype: The antigen is undetermined.

TCRdb reanalysed the RT-PCR reads using MiXCR and keeps one entry per CDR3 protein. The sample has roughly 760,000 distinct CDR3 sequences, 21% seen once. V lost 7 bases to trimming and J lost 0 bases; unmatched junction nucleotides: 12. Per germline, CDR1 MNHNS and CDR2 SASEGT. The CDR3 is made up of 16 amino acids. The receptor comes from a man between 50 and 59 years old who received an inactivated influenza vaccine. Sequences were derived from PBMCs from blood, sampled around 5 days after vaccination. The J gene is TRBJ2-7, the V gene TRBV6-1; 7 nucleotides line up with TRBD1. In DNA form, the CDR3 reads TGTGCCAGCACAGAACGGGGACAGAGGAGCTCCTACGAGCAGTACTTC. Translated, it gives CASTERGQRSSYEQYF.